The 23 T cell receptor beta chains below were found in one sample sequenced in a study of blood T cells in healthy people across ages. A J-beta primer mix and a sample-barcoded 5' primer were used in a second PCR of about 7 to 12 cycles. TCRdb passed the 5' RACE reads through MiXCR, listing each CDR3 protein once. The sample has 1.5 million to 2 million distinct CDR3 sequences; 49% are singletons. Sequenced: blood. Receptor source: a woman aged 40 to 55 in good health.

The V call is TRBV7-2, the J call TRBJ2-1, with TRBD1 identical over 9 bases. Germline CDR1 SGHTA, CDR2 FQGNSA. The CDR3 is 16 amino acids. V dropped 5 bases and J dropped 6; count of bases not matched to a gene: 11. The CDR3 reads CASSIQGARIGNEQFF. In DNA, the CDR3 is TGTGCCAGCAGCATACAGGGGGCACGTATTGGCAATGAGCAGTTCTTC.

The chain recombines TRBV12-3 or TRBV12-4 with TRBJ2-3; 7 bases agree with TRBD2. The CDR3 consists of 15 residues. The J segment lost 2 bases and the V segment lost 1 base, leaving 3 bases of the junction unmatched. CDR3 coding DNA: TGTGCCAGCAGTTTAGACGGGGGGATCACAGATACGCAGTATTTT. Amino acids: CASSLDGGITDTQYF.

Only a few counts were recorded for this clonotype. V usage is TRBV6-2 or TRBV6-3 and J usage is TRBJ2-3; 11 nucleotides agree with TRBD2. The CDR3 consists of 16 residues. J gave up 3 bases and V 7 bases, and 9 bases lay outside the gene matches. In germline, CDR1 is MNHEY, CDR2 SVGEGT. In DNA, the CDR3 is TGTGCCAGCACCCATAGCGGGGGGGTAGGAACAGATACGCAGTATTTT. Translation: CASTHSGGVGTDTQYF.

V gene TRBV20-1 combines with J gene TRBJ2-1, with 8 bases fitting TRBD2. The DNA end favors TRBJ2-7, so the J call may be wrong. From germline, CDR1 is DFQATT and CDR2 SNEGSKA (reference sequence). The length of the CDR3 is 14 residues. The CDR3 DNA reads as TGCAGTGCTAGACCCGGGGGGGCCTACAATGAGCAGTACTTC. Amino acid sequence: CSARPGGAYNEQYF.

The genes are TRBV29-1 and TRBJ2-7, with 9 bases fitting TRBD1. The CDR3 runs to 11 residues. Germline CDR1 is SQVTM and CDR2 is ANQGSEA. Trimming at V came to 7 bases and at J to 7 bases, leaving 5 bases not matched to a gene. CDR3 nucleotide sequence: TGCAGCGCCGGGACAGGGAGGGAGCAGTACTTC. Amino acids: CSAGTGREQYF.

This clonotype was seen repeatedly, ten times or more. J is TRBJ2-6 and V is TRBV7-2, with D perhaps matching TRBD1 (5 bases). The CDR3 spans 17 residues. With 4 bases removed from V and 2 bases from J, the gap between germline ends came to 15 bases. From germline, CDR1 is SGHTA and CDR2 FQGNSA. The chain's CDR3 is CASSSLVRGTGANVLTF. CDR3 sequence (DNA): TGTGCCAGCAGCTCTCTCGTAAGGGGAACTGGGGCCAACGTCCTGACTTTC.

This chain joins TRBV28 and TRBJ2-1; D possibly corresponds to TRBD1 (5 bases). Germline values: CDR1 MDHEN, CDR2 SYDVKM. Trimming took off 3 bases at V and 8 bases at J, with 17 bases between the two ends. The CDR3 has 15 residues. In DNA, the CDR3 is TGTGCCAGCAGTTTCTTGCGTCAGGGTTCCCATGAGCAGTTCTTC. This translates into CASSFLRQGSHEQFF.

This clonotype has only a few counts. This chain connects TRBV5-8 to TRBJ2-1; D uncertain. Germline V CDR1 and CDR2: SGHTS, YDEGEE. Trimming shortened V by 4 bases and J by 2 bases, and 19 bases separated the two germline ends. CDR3 length: 17 residues. The CDR3 region has the DNA TGTGCCAGCAGCCCACCGATCTGGAAACCCGCCTACAATGAGCAGTTCTTC. Translation: CASSPPIWKPAYNEQFF. The whole variable domain, remainder taken from reference TRBV5-8 and TRBJ2-1, is EAGVTQSPTHLIKTRGQQATLRCSPISGHTSVYWYQQALGLGLQFLLWYDEGEERNRGNFPPRFSGRQFPNYSSELNVNALELEDSALYLCASSPPIWKPAYNEQFFGPGTRLTVL.

The J gene is TRBJ2-7, the V gene TRBV5-6; 13 bases are shared with TRBD2. The CDR3 is made up of 17 amino acids. With V trimmed by 0 bases and J by 1 base, 4 bases remained unmatched. Germline CDR1 reads SGHDT; CDR2 reads YYEEEE. Here the CDR3 DNA reads TGTGCCAGCAGCTTGGGGGGGACTAGCGGGGTGTCCTACGAGCAGTACTTC. Its protein product is CASSLGGTSGVSYEQYF.

CDR3 protein: CASSHPGDRPSNEQYF. The CDR3 nucleotides read TGTGCCAGCAGCCATCCGGGGGACAGGCCCAGTAATGAGCAGTACTTC. This chain joins TRBV7-9 and TRBJ2-4, with 8 bases lining up with TRBD1. Germline V gene lookup returns CDR1 SEHNR and CDR2 FQNEAQ (reference sequence). Trimming cost V 5 bases and J 13 bases; bases outside gene matches: 19. The CDR3 length is 16 residues.

This clonotype was observed a few times. V is TRBV5-1 and J is TRBJ2-1; no clear D. Germline CDR1 and CDR2: SGHRS and YFSETQ. The CDR3 contains 14 residues. The germline V and J ends were trimmed by 1 base and 9 bases, with 14 bases remaining between them. As DNA, the CDR3 is TGCGCCAGCAGCTTGAAGATCAGCGCTGGTGAGCAGTTCTTC. Encoded protein: CASSLKISAGEQFF.

This clonotype occurred a few times. The V and J genes are TRBV7-9 and TRBJ2-5; no firm D call. The CDR3 has 14 residues. Germline V gene data show CDR1 as SEHNR and CDR2 as FQNEAQ (reference sequence). Trimming cost V 5 bases and J 0 bases, with 10 bases left between them. CDR3 sequence: CASSNQQYQETQYF. The CDR3 DNA reads TGTGCCAGCAGCAACCAACAGTACCAAGAGACCCAGTACTTC. Full variable domain (outside the CDR3, taken from reference TRBV7-9 and TRBJ2-5): DTGVSQNPRHKITKRGQNVTFRCDPISEHNRLYWYRQTLGQGPEFLTYFQNEAQLEKSRLLSDRFSAERPKGSFSTLEIQRTEQGDSAMYLCASSNQQYQETQYFGPGTRLLVL.

The chain employs TRBV6-2 or TRBV6-3 and TRBJ2-2; 10 nucleotides agree with TRBD2. J gave up 4 bases and V 6 bases, and 23 bases lay outside the gene matches. This CDR3 has 21 residues. Germline V gene lookup returns CDR1 MNHEY and CDR2 SVGEGT. DNA of the CDR3: TGTGCCAGCAGCCCTCCCCCATCACTCCGGCTAGCGGGGGCCCCCACCGGGGAGCTGTTTTTT. Translated, it gives CASSPPPSLRLAGAPTGELFF.

This chain joins TRBV29-1 and TRBJ1-2; D not certain. V dropped 3 bases and J dropped 5 bases, with 19 bases sitting between them. This CDR3 is 15 amino acids long. CDR1 and CDR2 from the germline V gene are SQVTM and ANQGSEA. CDR3 sequence reads: CSVDSEGTDGYGYTF. The CDR3, as DNA: TGCAGCGTTGATTCGGAGGGAACTGATGGTTATGGCTACACCTTC.

The chain has TRBV6-2 or TRBV6-3 and TRBJ2-1; the D gene is possibly TRBD2 (5 bases). Germline assignment: CDR1 MNHEY and CDR2 SVGEGT. Trimming removed 4 bases from V and 8 bases from J, with 18 bases in between. The CDR3 covers 15 residues. In nucleotides, the CDR3 is TGTGCCAGCAGTTCCCCACGGACTGCGAGCTATGAGCAGTTCTTC. Translation: CASSSPRTASYEQFF.

This chain links TRBV7-2 with TRBJ2-4; TRBD2 matches at 7 bases. This CDR3 region has 15 residues. Losses at the gene ends were 3 bases for V and 13 bases for J; bases not matched to a gene: 15. Germline assignment: CDR1 SGHTA and CDR2 FQGNSA. The CDR3 region has the DNA TGTGCCAGCAGCTTGGACGGACTCATCTCGCGGGAGCAGTACTTC. The encoded protein is CASSLDGLISREQYF.

The chain combines TRBV5-1 with TRBJ2-7; D possibly corresponds to TRBD2 (5 bases). V lost 4 bases and J 3 bases, leaving 11 bases between the germline ends. This CDR3 is built from 13 residues. Germline V CDR1 and CDR2: SGHRS, YFSETQ. The CDR3 bases are TGCGCCAGCAGCGTGGAGGCCGACTACGAGCAGTACTTC. Amino acid sequence: CASSVEADYEQYF.

The rearrangement joins TRBV6-2 or TRBV6-3 to TRBJ2-1; TRBD2 agrees at 13 bases. V shed 6 bases, J shed 5 bases, and the junction held 4 bases outside the gene matches. The germline V gene encodes CDR1 MNHEY and CDR2 SVGEGT. The CDR3 spans 15 residues. The CDR3 spells CASSNGLAGDNEQFF. The CDR3 DNA reads TGTGCCAGCAGCAATGGACTAGCGGGGGACAATGAGCAGTTCTTC.

The V call is TRBV27, the J call TRBJ2-1, with TRBD1 matching over 10 bases. CDR1 is MNHEY and CDR2 is SMNVEV in the germline V gene (reference sequence). The CDR3 is 19 residues long. With V trimmed by 6 bases and J by 4 bases, 18 bases remained unmatched. The CDR3 spells CASSPPRPGQGSRYNEQFF. DNA of the CDR3: TGTGCCAGCAGCCCCCCCCGCCCGGGACAGGGGTCAAGATACAATGAGCAGTTCTTC.

This clonotype was observed a handful of times. This chain uses TRBV7-2 with TRBJ2-5; 11 bases are shared with TRBD2. The CDR3 runs 17 residues. CDR1 and CDR2 (germline): SGHTA, FQGNSA. V lost 4 bases to trimming and J lost 0 bases; unmatched junction nucleotides: 7. CDR3 sequence reads: CASSSLLAGAYQETQYF. The CDR3 DNA reads as TGTGCCAGCAGCTCATTACTAGCGGGGGCTTACCAAGAGACCCAGTACTTC.

Only a few counts were recorded for this clonotype. The genes are TRBV20-1 and TRBJ2-3; D could derive from TRBD1 or TRBD2 (5 bases each). This CDR3 has 17 residues. V gave up 0 bases and J gave up 6 bases, with 22 bases separating them. CDR1 is DFQATT, CDR2 SNEGSKA, per germline (reference sequence). The DNA of the CDR3 is TGCAGTGCTAGAGACCCCTCGGGACGAGTCGGCCCGGATACGCAGTATTTT. Its translation is CSARDPSGRVGPDTQYF.

In this sample, this clonotype turned up a few times. The V and J genes are TRBV20-1 and TRBJ1-4, with TRBD1 identical over 9 bases. CDR1 and CDR2 from the germline V gene are DFQATT and SNEGSKA (reference sequence). The CDR3 runs 13 residues. V was pared by 6 bases and J by 7 bases, with 6 bases of the junction left unmatched. CDR3 in DNA: TGCAGTGCCCCGACAGGGGGAGCTGAAAAACTGTTTTTT. This sequence encodes CSAPTGGAEKLFF.

This chain joins TRBV19 and TRBJ1-4; D is unresolved. The V end was cut by 7 bases, the J end by 2 bases, with 8 bases between. CDR1 and CDR2 (germline): LNHDA, SQIVND (reference sequence). The CDR3 covers 13 residues. Written as DNA, the CDR3 is TGTGCCAGTAACGGTGGTACTAATGAAAAACTGTTTTTT. Amino acids: CASNGGTNEKLFF. The variable domain in full, completed from reference TRBV19 and TRBJ1-4, reads DGGITQSPKYLFRKEGQNVTLSCEQNLNHDAMYWYRQDPGQGLRLIYYSQIVNDFQKGDIAEGYSVSREKKESFPLTVTSAQKNPTAFYLCASNGGTNEKLFFGSGTQLSVL.